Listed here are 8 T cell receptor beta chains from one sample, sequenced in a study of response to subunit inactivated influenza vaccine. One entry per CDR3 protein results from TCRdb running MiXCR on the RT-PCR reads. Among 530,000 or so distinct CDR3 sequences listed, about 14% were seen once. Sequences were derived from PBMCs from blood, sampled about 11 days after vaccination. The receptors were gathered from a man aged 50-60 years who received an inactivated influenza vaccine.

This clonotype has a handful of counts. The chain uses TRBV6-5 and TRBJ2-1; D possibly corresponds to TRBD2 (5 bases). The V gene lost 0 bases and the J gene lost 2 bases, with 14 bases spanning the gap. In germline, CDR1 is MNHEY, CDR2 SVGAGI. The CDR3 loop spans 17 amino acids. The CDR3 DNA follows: TGTGCCAGCAGTTACTCCTTCGCTGGAGGTCCCTACAATGAGCAGTTCTTC. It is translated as CASSYSFAGGPYNEQFF.

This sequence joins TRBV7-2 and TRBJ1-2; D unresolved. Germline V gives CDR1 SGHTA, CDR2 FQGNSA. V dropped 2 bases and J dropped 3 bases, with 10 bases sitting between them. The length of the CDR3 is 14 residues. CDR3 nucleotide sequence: TGTGCCAGCAGCTTAAAGCCAGGAGACTATGGCTACACCTTC. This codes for CASSLKPGDYGYTF.

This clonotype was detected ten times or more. CDR3 sequence reads: CASSPHTGGEKLFF. The CDR3 DNA is TGTGCCAGCAGCCCCCACACCGGGGGGGAAAAACTGTTTTTT. This chain uses TRBV7-2 with TRBJ1-4; D is possibly TRBD1 (5 bases). Trimming left V 5 bases short and J 8 bases short, with 15 bases between. The CDR3 has 14 amino acids. Germline lookup yields CDR1 SGHTA and CDR2 FQGNSA.

The CDR3 sequence: CASGEGGLMANSPLHF. The CDR3 coding sequence is TGTGCCAGCGGGGAGGGAGGGTTGATGGCAAATTCACCCCTCCACTTT. The chain employs TRBV12-3 or TRBV12-4 and TRBJ1-6; D is unresolved. There are 16 residues in the CDR3. V lost 8 bases to trimming and J lost 7 bases, with 21 bases between them.

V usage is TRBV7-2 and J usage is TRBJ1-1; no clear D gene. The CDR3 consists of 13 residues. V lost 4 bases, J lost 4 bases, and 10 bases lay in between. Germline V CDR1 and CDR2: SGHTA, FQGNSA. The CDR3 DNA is TGTGCCAGCAGCTATGGATCTTTCACTGAAGCTTTCTTT. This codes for CASSYGSFTEAFF.

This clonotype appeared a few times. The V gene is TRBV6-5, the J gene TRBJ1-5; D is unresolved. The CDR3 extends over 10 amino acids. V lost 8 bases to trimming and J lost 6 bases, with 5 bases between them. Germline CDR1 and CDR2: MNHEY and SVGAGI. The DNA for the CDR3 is TGTGCCAGCGCCCCTCAGCCCCAGCATTTT. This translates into CASAPQPQHF.

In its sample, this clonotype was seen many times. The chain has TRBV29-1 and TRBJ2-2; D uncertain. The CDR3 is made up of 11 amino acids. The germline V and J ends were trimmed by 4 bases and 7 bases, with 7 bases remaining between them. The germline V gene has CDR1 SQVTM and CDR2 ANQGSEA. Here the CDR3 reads CSVGRGGELFF. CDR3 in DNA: TGCAGCGTTGGCCGTGGCGGGGAGCTGTTTTTT.

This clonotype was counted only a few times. CDR3 coding DNA: TGCAGCGTGGAAATCCCCGACAGGGGAAACTATGGCTACACCTTC. It encodes CSVEIPDRGNYGYTF. The rearrangement uses TRBV29-1 and TRBJ1-2; 8 bases line up with TRBD1. CDR3 size: 15 residues. Germline V gene data show CDR1 as SQVTM and CDR2 as ANQGSEA. J gave up 2 bases and V 6 bases, and 11 bases lay outside the gene matches. Complete variable domain (other parts from reference TRBV29-1 and TRBJ1-2): SAVISQKPSRDICQRGTSLTIQCQVDSQVTMMFWYRQQPGQSLTLIATANQGSEATYESGFVIDKFPISRPNLTFSTLTVSNMSPEDSSIYLCSVEIPDRGNYGYTFGSGTRLTVV.